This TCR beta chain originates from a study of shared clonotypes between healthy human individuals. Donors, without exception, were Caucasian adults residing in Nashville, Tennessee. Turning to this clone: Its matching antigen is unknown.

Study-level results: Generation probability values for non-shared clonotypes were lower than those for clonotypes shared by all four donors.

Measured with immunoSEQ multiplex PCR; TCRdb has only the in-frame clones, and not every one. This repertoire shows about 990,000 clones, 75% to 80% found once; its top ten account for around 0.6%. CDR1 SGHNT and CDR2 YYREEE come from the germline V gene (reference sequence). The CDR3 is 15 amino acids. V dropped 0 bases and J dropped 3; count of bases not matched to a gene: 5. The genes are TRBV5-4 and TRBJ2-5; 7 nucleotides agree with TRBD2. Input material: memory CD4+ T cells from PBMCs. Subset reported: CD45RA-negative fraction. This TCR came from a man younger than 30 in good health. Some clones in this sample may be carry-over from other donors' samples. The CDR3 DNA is TGTGCCAGCAGCTTGGCGAAAAGCGGGAAAGAGACCCAGTACTTC. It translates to CASSLAKSGKETQYF.